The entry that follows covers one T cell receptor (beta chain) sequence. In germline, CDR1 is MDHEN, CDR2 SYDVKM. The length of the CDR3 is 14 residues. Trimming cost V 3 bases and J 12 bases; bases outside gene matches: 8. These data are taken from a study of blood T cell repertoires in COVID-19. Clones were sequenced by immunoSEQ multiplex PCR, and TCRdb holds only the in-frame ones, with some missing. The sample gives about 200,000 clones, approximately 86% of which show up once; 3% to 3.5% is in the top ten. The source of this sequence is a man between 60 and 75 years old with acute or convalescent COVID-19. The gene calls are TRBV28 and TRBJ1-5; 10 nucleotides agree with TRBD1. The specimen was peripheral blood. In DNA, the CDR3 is TGTGCCAGCAGTTTGACAGGGGGCCCCAGGCACCAGCATTTT. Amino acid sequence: CASSLTGGPRHQHF.